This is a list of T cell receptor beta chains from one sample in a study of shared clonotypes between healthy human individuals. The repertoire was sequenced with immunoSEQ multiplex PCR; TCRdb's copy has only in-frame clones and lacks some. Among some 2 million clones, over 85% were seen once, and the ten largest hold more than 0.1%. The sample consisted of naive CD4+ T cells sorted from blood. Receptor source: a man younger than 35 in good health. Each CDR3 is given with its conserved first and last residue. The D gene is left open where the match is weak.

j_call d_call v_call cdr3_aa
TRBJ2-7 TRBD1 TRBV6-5 CASSLDRVEQYF
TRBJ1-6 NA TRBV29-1 CSVADTTPLHF
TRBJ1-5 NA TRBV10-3 CAISEQGINQPQHF
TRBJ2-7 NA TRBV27 CASRSDTTYEQYF
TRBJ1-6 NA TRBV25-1 CASSGGGAPNSPLHF
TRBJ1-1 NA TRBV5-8 CASSTRTTGAEAFF
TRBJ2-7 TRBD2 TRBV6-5 CASSSGTSGGTDEQYF
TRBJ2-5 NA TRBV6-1 CASSSPGEWETQYF
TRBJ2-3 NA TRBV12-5 CASGLSGQGTSGATDTQYF
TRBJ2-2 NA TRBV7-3 CASSLTQGPTGELFF
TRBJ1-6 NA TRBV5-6 CASSLGGQNNSPLHF
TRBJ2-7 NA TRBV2 CASTMTVTISYEQYF
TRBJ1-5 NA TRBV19 CASSWPQDQPQHF
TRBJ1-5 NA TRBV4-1 CASSQLQGFGQPQHF
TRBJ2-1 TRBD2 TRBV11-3 CASSLRLAGGGNEQFF
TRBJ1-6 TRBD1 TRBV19 CASSPGGLGSPLHF